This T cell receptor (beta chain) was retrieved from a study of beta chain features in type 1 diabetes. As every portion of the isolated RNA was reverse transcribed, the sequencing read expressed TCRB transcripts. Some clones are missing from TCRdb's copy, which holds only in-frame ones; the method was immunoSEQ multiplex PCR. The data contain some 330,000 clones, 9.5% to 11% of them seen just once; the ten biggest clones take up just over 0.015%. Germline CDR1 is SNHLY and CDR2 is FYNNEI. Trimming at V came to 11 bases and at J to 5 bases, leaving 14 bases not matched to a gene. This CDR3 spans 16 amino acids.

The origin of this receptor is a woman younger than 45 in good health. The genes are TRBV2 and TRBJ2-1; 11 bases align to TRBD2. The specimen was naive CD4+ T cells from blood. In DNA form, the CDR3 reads TGTGCCTGGCGACTAGCGGGATCGAGGGCCCACAATGAGCAGTTCTTC. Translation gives CAWRLAGSRAHNEQFF. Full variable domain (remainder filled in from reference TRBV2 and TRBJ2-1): EPEVTQTPSHQVTQMGQEVILRCVPISNHLYFYWYRQILGQKVEFLVSFYNNEISEKSEIFDDQFSVERPDGSNFTLKIRSTKLEDSAMYFCAWRLAGSRAHNEQFFGPGTRLTVL.